Given below is one TCR beta chain in context. Per the study methods: Counts of nucleated cells, estimated from reference gene primer amplification, were obtained. TCRdb's table, derived via immunoSEQ multiplex PCR, lists solely in-frame clones and lacks some. The V and J calls and the clone size are those of that table, but D and trimming were determined from the DNA. The sample records about 260,000 clones, around nine tenths being singletons. The ends lost 3 bases at V and 14 bases at J; junction bases unmatched: 6. Looked up from germline, CDR1 is MDHEN and CDR2 is SYDVKM. The CDR3 loop spans 11 amino acids. This record belongs to a study of blood T cell repertoires in COVID-19. Overall study: Collection of acute and convalescent COVID-19 samples took place in the United States, Italy and Spain. Sample material is recorded as cDNA or gDNA derived from T cells, B-cell-depleted T cells, or PBMCs.

Sequenced input: peripheral blood. The receptor comes from a man aged 30 to 39 with active or convalescent COVID-19. The chain employs TRBV28 and TRBJ1-2; 7 positions agree with TRBD1. The CDR3 spells CASSFRGQWTF. In DNA, the CDR3 is TGTGCCAGCAGTTTTAGGGGACAGTGGACCTTC.